This T cell receptor (beta chain) comes out of a study of blood T cell repertoires in COVID-19. Across the whole study: Collection of acute and convalescent COVID-19 samples took place in the United States, Italy and Spain. T cells, B-cell-depleted T cells, or PBMCs provided the cDNA or gDNA that served as material.

After removal of 4 bases from V and 3 bases from J, the junction contained 5 bases not matched to a gene. This CDR3 is 15 amino acids long. Germline CDR1 and CDR2: MDHEN and SYDVKM. Authors' processing steps: Estimated nucleated cell counts came from reference gene primer amplification. Only in-frame clones appear in the TCRdb table, and some are missing; sequencing was by immunoSEQ multiplex PCR. The DNA was the basis for D and trimming; V, J and clone size are from that table. The repertoire has about 220,000 clones, less than 90% of them found once; the top ten carry 15% to 20%. The sequenced sample consisted of peripheral blood. The rearrangement uses TRBV28 and TRBJ1-2, with 10 positions matching TRBD1. The clonotype originates from a man aged 25-45 years with active or convalescent COVID-19. This CDR3 reads CASSSRTGGYYGYTF. CDR3 DNA: TGTGCCAGCAGTTCCCGGACAGGGGGGTACTATGGCTACACCTTC.